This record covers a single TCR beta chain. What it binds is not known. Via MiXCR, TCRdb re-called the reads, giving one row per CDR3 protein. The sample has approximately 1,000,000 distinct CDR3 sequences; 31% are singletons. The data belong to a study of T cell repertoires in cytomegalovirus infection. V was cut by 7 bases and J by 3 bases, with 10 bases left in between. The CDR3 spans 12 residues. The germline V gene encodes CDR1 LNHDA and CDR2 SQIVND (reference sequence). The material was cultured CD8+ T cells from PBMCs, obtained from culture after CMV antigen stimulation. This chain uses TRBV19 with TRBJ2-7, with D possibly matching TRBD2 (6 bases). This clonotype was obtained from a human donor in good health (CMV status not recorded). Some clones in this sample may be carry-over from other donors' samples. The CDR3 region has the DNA TGTGCCAGTACGGGGGATAGCTACGAGCAGTACTTC. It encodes CASTGDSYEQYF.